The next 7 T cell receptor beta chains were all read from a single sample in a study of shared clonotypes between healthy human individuals. Libraries were prepared by immunoSEQ multiplex PCR; TCRdb keeps only in-frame clonotypes and omits some of them. The repertoire consists of fewer than 600,000 clones, with about 85% occurring once and the leading ten covering less than 15%. Sequenced material: PBMCs. The receptors originated from a woman aged 40 to 50 in good health. Some clones in this sample may be carry-over from other donors' samples.

J is TRBJ2-1 and V is TRBV7-9; TRBD2 agrees at 13 bases. The germline V gene encodes CDR1 SEHNR and CDR2 FQNEAQ (reference sequence). The V segment lost 6 bases and the J segment 8 bases; nucleotides outside the gene matches: 7. This CDR3 has 15 residues. The CDR3 region is CASSPGTSGMDEQFF. CDR3 coding DNA: TGTGCCAGCAGTCCCGGGACTAGCGGGATGGATGAGCAGTTCTTC.

Only a few counts were recorded for this clone. J is TRBJ2-1 and V is TRBV27; 9 nucleotides agree with TRBD2. CDR3 length: 15 amino acids. V shed 2 bases and J 5 bases; nucleotides not matched to a gene: 4. Germline V gene data show CDR1 as MNHEY and CDR2 as SMNVEV (reference sequence). The CDR3 sequence is CASSLRAGGHNEQFF. The DNA of the CDR3 is TGTGCCAGCAGTTTACGAGCGGGAGGCCACAATGAGCAGTTCTTC.

In this sample, this clone turned up once. The rearrangement links TRBV5-1 to TRBJ2-2, with 8 bases lining up with TRBD1. V lost 1 base, J lost 4 bases, and 3 bases stayed unmatched. There are 15 residues in the CDR3. Germline CDR1 reads SGHRS; CDR2 reads YFSETQ. CDR3 in DNA: TGCGCCAGCAGCTTGAAACAGGGGGGCACCGGGGAGCTGTTTTTT. Its translation is CASSLKQGGTGELFF.

This chain links TRBV5-1 with TRBJ2-2; D possibly matches TRBD1 or TRBD2 (6 bases each). Trimming stripped 4 bases from V and 4 bases from J, with 17 bases between. The CDR3 extends over 16 amino acids. Germline assignment: CDR1 SGHRS and CDR2 YFSETQ. The CDR3: CASSLLGRGPTGELFF. DNA for the CDR3: TGCGCCAGCAGCCTCCTTGGTCGGGGGCCCACCGGGGAGCTGTTTTTT.

This clone was observed once. The chain joins TRBV11-2 to TRBJ2-7, with D perhaps TRBD2 (5 bases). Germline V gene lookup returns CDR1 SGHAT and CDR2 FQNNGV. CDR3 length: 14 amino acids. Trimming pared 5 bases from V and 0 bases from J, leaving 11 bases between. CDR3 sequence reads: CASSVSGPSYEQYF. The CDR3 DNA reads as TGTGCCAGCAGCGTGAGCGGCCCCTCCTACGAGCAGTACTTC.

The genes are TRBV28 and TRBJ2-5; D is ambiguous. Deletions cut 5 bases from V and 0 bases from J, with 10 bases between. The germline V gene has CDR1 MDHEN and CDR2 SYDVKM. This CDR3 is 14 amino acids long. CDR3 sequence (DNA): TGTGCCAGCAGTCCTGGGCAGTACCAAGAGACCCAGTACTTC. Translating gives CASSPGQYQETQYF. Full variable domain (remainder filled in from reference TRBV28 and TRBJ2-5): DVKVTQSSRYLVKRTGEKVFLECVQDMDHENMFWYRQDPGLGLRLIYFSYDVKMKEKGDIPEGYSVSREKKERFSLILESASTNQTSMYLCASSPGQYQETQYFGPGTRLLVL.

V gene TRBV11-1 combines with J gene TRBJ2-3; D is unclear. Germline V lookup: CDR1 SGHAT, CDR2 FQDESV (reference sequence). The length of the CDR3 is 14 residues. The ends were cut back, 2 bases at V and 0 bases at J, with 6 bases in the middle. In DNA, the CDR3 is TGTGCCAGCAGCTTACGCAGGAGCACAGATACGCAGTATTTT. Amino acid sequence: CASSLRRSTDTQYF.